Listed below are T cell receptor beta chains from one sample, sequenced in a study of response to subunit inactivated influenza vaccine. TCRdb re-called the RT-PCR reads with MiXCR, one entry per CDR3 protein. Of approximately 520,000 distinct CDR3 sequences in the sample, about 15% were seen once. This specimen was CD4+ T cells sorted from PBMCs, taken less than 25 months after vaccination. The receptors originated from a man in his fifties or sixties who received an inactivated influenza vaccine. CDR3s include the opening cysteine and the closing phenylalanine or tryptophan. Fields, in order: J gene, V gene, clone size, D gene, CDR3 DNA, CDR3 protein. A D gene is named only where the DNA matches it firmly. A row's size may be missing; if present it is once, few, many or a size class.

J gene: TRBJ1-4; V gene: TRBV4-3; clone size: -; D gene: -; CDR3 DNA: TGCGCCAGCAGCCAAGATCGGCAGAGTAATGAAAAACTGTTTTTT; CDR3 protein: CASSQDRQSNEKLFF
J gene: TRBJ2-3; V gene: TRBV12-3/TRBV12-4; clone size: -; D gene: -; CDR3 DNA: TGTGCCAGCACCGAGACAACAGATACGCAGTATTTT; CDR3 protein: CASTETTDTQYF
J gene: TRBJ2-7; V gene: TRBV5-6; clone size: -; D gene: TRBD1; CDR3 DNA: TGTGCCAGCAGCAGGGGGACAGGGGCTCGCGAGCAGTACTTC; CDR3 protein: CASSRGTGAREQYF
J gene: TRBJ2-5; V gene: TRBV24-1; clone size: few; D gene: TRBD2; CDR3 DNA: TGTGCCACCAGTGATTCCCACGACGTAGCGGGGCGCGAGACCCAGTACTTC; CDR3 protein: CATSDSHDVAGRETQYF
J gene: TRBJ2-3; V gene: TRBV7-2; clone size: many; D gene: -; CDR3 DNA: TGTGCCAGCAGCTACGGGACGCTCACAGATACGCAGTATTTT; CDR3 protein: CASSYGTLTDTQYF
J gene: TRBJ2-7; V gene: TRBV10-1; clone size: -; D gene: -; CDR3 DNA: TGCGCCAGCAGTGAGACTAACGGGGTTAGCGAGCAGTACTTC; CDR3 protein: CASSETNGVSEQYF
J gene: TRBJ2-2; V gene: TRBV5-5; clone size: -; D gene: -; CDR3 DNA: TGTGCCAGCAGCTTCTCCCAGGGAGGTCCCACCGGGGAGCTGTTTTTT; CDR3 protein: CASSFSQGGPTGELFF
J gene: TRBJ1-1; V gene: TRBV20-1; clone size: few; D gene: -; CDR3 DNA: TGCAGTCCTAGGGTGGCGAGGAACACTGAAGCTTTCTTT; CDR3 protein: CSPRVARNTEAFF
J gene: TRBJ2-7; V gene: TRBV25-1; clone size: -; D gene: -; CDR3 DNA: TGTGCCAGCAGTGAATCAGCTAGGACCTACGAGCAGTACTTC; CDR3 protein: CASSESARTYEQYF
J gene: TRBJ1-5; V gene: TRBV12-3/TRBV12-4; clone size: -; D gene: -; CDR3 DNA: TGTGCCAGCAGTTTGGTTGCGTTCGGCCAGCCCCAGCATTTT; CDR3 protein: CASSLVAFGQPQHF
J gene: TRBJ2-7; V gene: TRBV4-2; clone size: -; D gene: -; CDR3 DNA: TGTGCCAGCAGCCTTCCCGGGACCGCGACCTACGAGCAGTACTTC; CDR3 protein: CASSLPGTATYEQYF
J gene: TRBJ2-7; V gene: TRBV11-2; clone size: -; D gene: TRBD2; CDR3 DNA: TGTGCCAGCAGCTACTATAGCGGGGGAACCTACGAGCAGTACTTC; CDR3 protein: CASSYYSGGTYEQYF
J gene: TRBJ1-1; V gene: TRBV15; clone size: few; D gene: TRBD1; CDR3 DNA: TGTGCCACCAGCAGAACGGGACAGGCTAACACTGAAGCTTTCTTT; CDR3 protein: CATSRTGQANTEAFF
J gene: TRBJ1-2; V gene: TRBV6-1; clone size: many; D gene: -; CDR3 DNA: TGTGCCAGCAGTGAAGGGACAGCCTGGGATGGCTACACCTTC; CDR3 protein: CASSEGTAWDGYTF
J gene: TRBJ2-7; V gene: TRBV20-1; clone size: few; D gene: TRBD2; CDR3 DNA: TGCAGCGCAACTAGCGGAACCTACGAGCAGTACTTC; CDR3 protein: CSATSGTYEQYF
J gene: TRBJ2-1; V gene: TRBV10-2; clone size: -; D gene: TRBD1; CDR3 DNA: TGCGCCAGCAGTGAGTCTTTTGACAGGGGGTACAATGAGCAGTTCTTC; CDR3 protein: CASSESFDRGYNEQFF
J gene: TRBJ2-2; V gene: TRBV11-1; clone size: -; D gene: -; CDR3 DNA: TGTGCCAGCAGCTCGAGGGGGACGCGGGATTGGGCCGGGGAGCTGTTTTTT; CDR3 protein: CASSSRGTRDWAGELFF
J gene: TRBJ1-5; V gene: TRBV20-1; clone size: many; D gene: -; CDR3 DNA: TGCAGTGCAAGGCCCGGCCACCAGCCCCAGCATTTT; CDR3 protein: CSARPGHQPQHF
J gene: TRBJ2-7; V gene: TRBV11-2; clone size: few; D gene: -; CDR3 DNA: TGTGCCAGCAGCTTAGTACCACGGGACGGGAGCTACGAGCAGTACTTC; CDR3 protein: CASSLVPRDGSYEQYF
J gene: TRBJ2-1; V gene: TRBV7-2; clone size: many; D gene: TRBD2; CDR3 DNA: TGTGCCAGCCGCTTAGCGGGGGGGCCCTACAATGAGCAGTTCTTC; CDR3 protein: CASRLAGGPYNEQFF
J gene: TRBJ2-1; V gene: TRBV7-9; clone size: -; D gene: -; CDR3 DNA: TGTGCCAGCAGCTTACCACCACTAGTGCCGGGTGAGCAGTTCTTC; CDR3 protein: CASSLPPLVPGEQFF
J gene: TRBJ2-7; V gene: TRBV12-3/TRBV12-4; clone size: -; D gene: -; CDR3 DNA: TGTGCCAGCAGCCCTCCTCTCAGGGAGTACGAGCAGTACTTC; CDR3 protein: CASSPPLREYEQYF
J gene: TRBJ2-3; V gene: TRBV20-1; clone size: -; D gene: -; CDR3 DNA: TGCAGTGCTACCCAAACGACAGATACGCAGTATTTT; CDR3 protein: CSATQTTDTQYF
J gene: TRBJ1-4; V gene: TRBV28; clone size: -; D gene: -; CDR3 DNA: TGTGCCAGCAGCCTCCTAGGGAATGAAAAACTGTTTTTT; CDR3 protein: CASSLLGNEKLFF
J gene: TRBJ2-1; V gene: TRBV21-1; clone size: -; D gene: -; CDR3 DNA: TGTGCCAGCAGCAAAGTTTGGCTAGCTAGGGGGTACGATGAGCAGTTCTTC; CDR3 protein: CASSKVWLARGYDEQFF
J gene: TRBJ1-3; V gene: TRBV28; clone size: few; D gene: -; CDR3 DNA: TGTGCCAGCAGTTTATCAGGGCCCCTCTCTGGAAACACCATATATTTT; CDR3 protein: CASSLSGPLSGNTIYF
J gene: TRBJ1-2; V gene: TRBV6-4; clone size: few; D gene: -; CDR3 DNA: TGTGCCAGCAGTGACTCGAGACGGGGATATGGCTACACCTTC; CDR3 protein: CASSDSRRGYGYTF
J gene: TRBJ1-5; V gene: TRBV4-3; clone size: few; D gene: -; CDR3 DNA: TGCGCCAGCAGCCAAGAGAGAACCCAGCCCCAGCATTTT; CDR3 protein: CASSQERTQPQHF
J gene: TRBJ2-3; V gene: TRBV7-2; clone size: -; D gene: -; CDR3 DNA: TGTGCCAGCAGCTCCCCACCCGGAGGGGGCACAGATACGCAGTATTTT; CDR3 protein: CASSSPPGGGTDTQYF